Listed here are 4 T cell receptor beta chains from one sample, sequenced in a study of PD-L1 blockade in urothelial cancer. This sample's time point: peripheral blood 6 weeks after treatment start. This table comes from immunoSEQ multiplex PCR, and its TCRdb copy is limited to in-frame clones, with some not included. This sample has about 50,000 clones, with roughly 80% found just once. Sequenced material: PBMCs, taken around atezolizumab (anti-PD-L1) treatment. The receptors were gathered from a man aged 70-80 years with urothelial cancer.

This chain uses TRBV5-4 with TRBJ2-5; 7 bases match TRBD2. The CDR3 length is 15 residues. The germline V gene encodes CDR1 SGHNT and CDR2 YYREEE (reference sequence). J was trimmed by 7 bases and V by 4 bases; bases with no gene match: 13. CDR3 amino acids: CASSVGGEGRGTQYF. In DNA, the CDR3 is TGTGCCAGCAGCGTAGGAGGGGAGGGCCGAGGGACCCAGTACTTC.

This clone was seen a single time. The V call is TRBV30, the J call TRBJ2-2; D is uncertain. V was shortened by 5 bases and J by 6 bases, with 13 bases between the two germline ends. Germline V CDR1 and CDR2: GTSNPN, SVGIG (reference sequence). CDR3 length: 13 residues. CDR3 amino acids: CAWAPGWAGELFF. The CDR3 nucleotides are TGTGCCTGGGCCCCCGGGTGGGCCGGGGAGCTGTTTTTT.

The chain employs TRBV19 and TRBJ2-3; 13 bases are a match to TRBD2. This CDR3 region has 15 residues. Trimming cost V 0 bases and J 6 bases; bases outside gene matches: 0. Germline V gene lookup returns CDR1 LNHDA and CDR2 SQIVND (reference sequence). In DNA, the CDR3 is TGTGCCAGTAGTATAGAGGGACTAGCGGGGGATACGCAGTATTTT. Translation gives CASSIEGLAGDTQYF.

By share, this clone ranks as medium-sized. The chain uses TRBV13 and TRBJ2-1, with 9 nucleotides matching TRBD2. Germline V gene lookup returns CDR1 PRHDT and CDR2 FYEKMQ (reference sequence). V trimming: 2 bases; J trimming: 9 bases; junction bases outside the gene matches: 5. The CDR3 covers 14 residues. DNA of the CDR3: TGTGCCAGCAGCTTATCCCTAGCGGGACTTGAGCAGTTCTTC. Its translation: CASSLSLAGLEQFF.